These 9 T cell receptor beta chains came from one sample sequenced in a study of T-cell reconstitution after alpha-beta-depleted transplantation in children. A TCRbeta library incorporating unique molecular identifiers was prepared. MiXCR, run by TCRdb on the PCR reads, gives a single entry per CDR3 protein. The data show 200,000 to 250,000 distinct CDR3 sequences, with 7% to 9% seen just once and 35% to 40% held by the top ten. This specimen was PBMCs, mostly from graft donor cells, taken 360 days after TCRalphabeta/CD19-depleted stem cell transplant. The receptors derive from a male patient between 2 and 15 years old who had a stem cell transplant for acute myeloid leukemia, so the T cells may come from the graft donor.

This clonotype was counted at least ten times. The chain uses TRBV4-3 and TRBJ2-1; the match to TRBD2 covers 11 bases. Looked up from germline, CDR1 is LGHNA and CDR2 is YSLEER. The CDR3 consists of 15 residues. V lost 6 bases to trimming and J lost 5 bases; unmatched junction nucleotides: 6. The CDR3 sequence: CASSIAGGPHNEQFF. In DNA, the CDR3 is TGCGCCAGCAGTATAGCGGGAGGGCCCCACAATGAGCAGTTCTTC.

This clonotype was seen repeatedly, ten times or more. The chain is built from TRBV12-3 or TRBV12-4 and TRBJ2-7; 7 bases fit TRBD1. The CDR3 sequence is 16 residues long. V lost 5 bases and J lost 1; bases outside the gene matches: 11. This chain's CDR3 is CASSPRQGEVSYEQYF. CDR3 bases: TGTGCCAGCAGTCCCCGACAGGGCGAGGTTTCCTACGAGCAGTACTTC.

This clonotype was detected only a few times. The chain couples TRBV11-2 to TRBJ1-6; 11 bases fit TRBD1. In germline, CDR1 is SGHAT, CDR2 FQNNGV. The CDR3 extends over 16 amino acids. V shed 4 bases, J shed 10 bases, and the junction held 9 bases outside the gene matches. This chain's CDR3 is CASSSRGQGAYSPLHF. The CDR3 coding sequence is TGTGCCAGCAGCTCCCGCGGACAGGGGGCGTACTCACCCCTCCACTTT.

In its sample, this clonotype was seen many times. The CDR3 DNA follows: TGTGCCAGCAGCAAAAAACAAAAAGCGGGAGTTTCCTACAATGAGCAGTTCTTC. The encoded protein is CASSKKQKAGVSYNEQFF. The chain couples TRBV21-1 to TRBJ2-1; TRBD2 is taken as the D call from the table, unchecked against the DNA. TRBV21-1 is a pseudogene. This CDR3 comprises 18 residues.

This chain joins TRBV12-3 or TRBV12-4 and TRBJ2-5, with TRBD2 matching over 11 bases. The CDR3 is 14 amino acids. The junction had 6 bases not matched to a gene; V was cut back by 3 bases and J by 9 bases. Written as DNA, the CDR3 is TGTGCCAGCAGTTTCCCTCTAGCGGGAGGCTCCCAGTACTTC. Translation: CASSFPLAGGSQYF.

V is TRBV28 and J is TRBJ2-3, with unresolved D. The CDR3 runs to 15 residues. Germline V gives CDR1 MDHEN, CDR2 SYDVKM. Trimming stripped 5 bases from V and 2 bases from J, with 14 bases between. The CDR3 spells CASSRPPDLTDTQYF. For the CDR3, the DNA is TGTGCCAGCAGTCGACCCCCGGACCTCACAGATACGCAGTATTTT.

This sequence joins TRBV7-2 and TRBJ1-1, with D perhaps TRBD1 (5 bases). This CDR3 contains 14 residues. The germline CDR1 and CDR2 sequences are SGHTA and FQGNSA. The V end was cut by 3 bases, the J end by 4 bases, with 12 bases between. CDR3 in amino acids: CASSFTRTSTEAFF. Written as DNA, the CDR3 is TGTGCCAGCAGCTTTACGCGGACATCCACTGAAGCTTTCTTT.

The chain carries TRBV18 and TRBJ1-1; D unresolved. V gave up 3 bases and J gave up 4 bases, with 18 bases separating them. CDR1 is KGHSH and CDR2 is LQKENI in the germline V gene. The CDR3 consists of 16 residues. This CDR3 reads CASSPSKGMGSTEAFF. DNA of the CDR3: TGTGCCAGCTCACCCTCAAAGGGTATGGGATCCACTGAAGCTTTCTTT.

This clonotype has a count of ten or more. The chain is built from TRBV11-2 and TRBJ2-3; 8 bases are shared with TRBD2. Trimming removed 7 bases from V and 2 bases from J; junction bases left unmatched: 8. The CDR3 consists of 15 residues. Germline CDR1 reads SGHAT; CDR2 reads FQNNGV. CDR3 nucleotides: TGTGCCAGCACTTGGGGACTAGAAGCCACAGATACGCAGTATTTT. Its translation is CASTWGLEATDTQYF.